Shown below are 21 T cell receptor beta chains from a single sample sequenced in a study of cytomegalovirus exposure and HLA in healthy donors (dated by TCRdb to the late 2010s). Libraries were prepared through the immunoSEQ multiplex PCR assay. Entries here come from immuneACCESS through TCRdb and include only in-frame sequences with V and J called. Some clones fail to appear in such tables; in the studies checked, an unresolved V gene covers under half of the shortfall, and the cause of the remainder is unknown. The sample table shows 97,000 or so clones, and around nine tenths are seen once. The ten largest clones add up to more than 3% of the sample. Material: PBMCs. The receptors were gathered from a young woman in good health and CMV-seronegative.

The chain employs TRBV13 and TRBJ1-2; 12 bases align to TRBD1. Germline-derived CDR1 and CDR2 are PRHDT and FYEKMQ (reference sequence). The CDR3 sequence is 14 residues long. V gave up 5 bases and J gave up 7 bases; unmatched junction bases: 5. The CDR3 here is CASSRDRGQSGYTF. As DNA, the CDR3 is TGTGCCAGCAGCCGGGACAGGGGGCAGAGTGGCTACACCTTC.

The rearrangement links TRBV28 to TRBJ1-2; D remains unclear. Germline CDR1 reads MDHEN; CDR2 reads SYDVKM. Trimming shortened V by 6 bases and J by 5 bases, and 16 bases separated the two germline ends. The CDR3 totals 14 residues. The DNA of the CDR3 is TGTGCCAGCAGCCGCCAAACAGAATTTTATGGCTACACCTTC. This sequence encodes CASSRQTEFYGYTF.

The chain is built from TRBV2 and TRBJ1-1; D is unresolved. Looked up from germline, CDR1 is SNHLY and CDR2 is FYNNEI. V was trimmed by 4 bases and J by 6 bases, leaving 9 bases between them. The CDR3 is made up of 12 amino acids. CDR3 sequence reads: CASSAPSSEAFF. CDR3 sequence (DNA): TGTGCCAGCAGTGCTCCAAGCTCTGAAGCTTTCTTT.

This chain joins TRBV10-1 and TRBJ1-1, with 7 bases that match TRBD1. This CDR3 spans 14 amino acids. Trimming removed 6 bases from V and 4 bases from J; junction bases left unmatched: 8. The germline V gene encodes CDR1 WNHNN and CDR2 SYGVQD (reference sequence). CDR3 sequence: CASSRQGSVTEAFF. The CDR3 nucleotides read TGCGCCAGCAGCAGACAGGGTTCGGTCACTGAAGCTTTCTTT.

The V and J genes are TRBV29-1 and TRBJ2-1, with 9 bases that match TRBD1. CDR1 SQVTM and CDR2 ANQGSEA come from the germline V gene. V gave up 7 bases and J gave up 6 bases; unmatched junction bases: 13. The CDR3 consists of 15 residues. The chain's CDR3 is CSGPRRDREFNEQFF. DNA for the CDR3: TGCAGCGGCCCGCGCCGGGACAGGGAATTCAATGAGCAGTTCTTC.

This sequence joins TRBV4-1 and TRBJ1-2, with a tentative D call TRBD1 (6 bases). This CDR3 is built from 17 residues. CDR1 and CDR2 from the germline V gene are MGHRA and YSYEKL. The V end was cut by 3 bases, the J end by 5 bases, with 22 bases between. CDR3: CASSHLQGLRPRYGYTF. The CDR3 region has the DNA TGCGCCAGCAGCCACTTACAGGGTCTACGTCCCAGATATGGCTACACCTTC.

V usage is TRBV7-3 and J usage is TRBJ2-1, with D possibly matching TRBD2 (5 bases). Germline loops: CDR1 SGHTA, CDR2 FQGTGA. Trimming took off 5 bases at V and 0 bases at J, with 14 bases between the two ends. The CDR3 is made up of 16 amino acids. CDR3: CASSVHSASSYNEQFF. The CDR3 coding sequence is TGTGCCAGCAGCGTACATAGCGCGAGCTCCTACAATGAGCAGTTCTTC.

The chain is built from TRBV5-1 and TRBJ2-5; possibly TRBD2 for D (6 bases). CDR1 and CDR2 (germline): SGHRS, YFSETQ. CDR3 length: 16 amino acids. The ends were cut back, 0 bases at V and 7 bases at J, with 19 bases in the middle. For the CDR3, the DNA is TGCGCCAGCAGCTTGGTCGGCGGGATCGAATTAGGGACCCAGTACTTC. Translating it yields CASSLVGGIELGTQYF.

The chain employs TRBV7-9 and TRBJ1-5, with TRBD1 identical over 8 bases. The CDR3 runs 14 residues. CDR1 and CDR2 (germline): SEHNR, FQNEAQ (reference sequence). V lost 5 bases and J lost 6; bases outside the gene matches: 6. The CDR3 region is CASSPDREGQPQHF. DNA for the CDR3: TGTGCCAGCAGCCCGGACAGGGAGGGTCAGCCCCAGCATTTT.

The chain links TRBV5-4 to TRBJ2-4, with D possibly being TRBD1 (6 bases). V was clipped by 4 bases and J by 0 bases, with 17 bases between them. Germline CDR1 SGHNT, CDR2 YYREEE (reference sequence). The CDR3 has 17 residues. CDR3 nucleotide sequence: TGTGCCAGCAGCAAGAGCCAGGGGATACTAGCCAAAAACATTCAGTACTTC. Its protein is CASSKSQGILAKNIQYF.

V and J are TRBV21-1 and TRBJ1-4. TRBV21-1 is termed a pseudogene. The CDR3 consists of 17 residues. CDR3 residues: CASSPLAGEGTNEKLFF. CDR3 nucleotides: TGTGCCAGCAGCCCCCTGGCGGGAGAAGGAACTAATGAAAAACTGTTTTTT.

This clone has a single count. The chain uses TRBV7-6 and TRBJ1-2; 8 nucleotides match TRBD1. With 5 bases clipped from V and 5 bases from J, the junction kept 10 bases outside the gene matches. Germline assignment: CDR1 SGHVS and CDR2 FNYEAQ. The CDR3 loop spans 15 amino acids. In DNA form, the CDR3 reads TGTGCCAGCAGCCGGATCCCGGGACAGGAGTATGGCTACACCTTC. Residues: CASSRIPGQEYGYTF.

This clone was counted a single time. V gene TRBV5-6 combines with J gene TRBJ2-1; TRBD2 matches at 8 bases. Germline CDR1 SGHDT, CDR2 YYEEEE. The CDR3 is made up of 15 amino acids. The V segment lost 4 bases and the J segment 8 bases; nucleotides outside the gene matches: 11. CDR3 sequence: CASSRPWREDDEQFF. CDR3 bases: TGTGCCAGCAGCCGTCCGTGGCGGGAGGACGATGAGCAGTTCTTC.

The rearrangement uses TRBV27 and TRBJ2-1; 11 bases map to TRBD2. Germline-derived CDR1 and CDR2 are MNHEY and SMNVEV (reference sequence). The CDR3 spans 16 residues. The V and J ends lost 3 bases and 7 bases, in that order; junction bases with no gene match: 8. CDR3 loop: CASSLITSGRVNEQFF. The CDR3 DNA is TGTGCCAGCAGTTTGATAACTAGCGGGAGAGTAAATGAGCAGTTCTTC.

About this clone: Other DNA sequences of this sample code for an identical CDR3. For the CDR3, the DNA is TGTGCCAGCAGCTTAAAGGTTCGGGACGAGCAGTACTTC. Translated, it gives CASSLKVRDEQYF. This rearrangement joins TRBV7-9 to TRBJ2-7; no definite D call. The CDR3 is 13 amino acids. Trimming left V 2 bases short and J 5 bases short, with 10 bases between. Germline V gene data show CDR1 as SEHNR and CDR2 as FQNEAQ (reference sequence).

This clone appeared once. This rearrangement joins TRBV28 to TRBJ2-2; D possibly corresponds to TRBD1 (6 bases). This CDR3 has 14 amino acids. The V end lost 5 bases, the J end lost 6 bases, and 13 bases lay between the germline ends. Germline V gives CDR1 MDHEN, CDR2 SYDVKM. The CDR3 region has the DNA TGTGCCAGCAGTACCATACAGGGTCCCGGGGAGCTGTTTTTT. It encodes CASSTIQGPGELFF.

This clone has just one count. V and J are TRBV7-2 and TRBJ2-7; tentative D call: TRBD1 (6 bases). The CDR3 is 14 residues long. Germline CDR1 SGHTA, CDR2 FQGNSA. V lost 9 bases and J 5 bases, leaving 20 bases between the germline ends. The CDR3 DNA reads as TGTGCCAGTTCCAGGGGTGCCTCCGGCGACGAGCAGTACTTC. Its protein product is CASSRGASGDEQYF.

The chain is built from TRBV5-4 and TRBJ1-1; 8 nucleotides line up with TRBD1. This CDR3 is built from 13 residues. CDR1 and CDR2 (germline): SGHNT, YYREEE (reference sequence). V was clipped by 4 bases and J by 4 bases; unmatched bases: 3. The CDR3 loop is CASSADRGTEAFF. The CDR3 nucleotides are TGTGCCAGCAGCGCCGACAGGGGCACTGAAGCTTTCTTT.

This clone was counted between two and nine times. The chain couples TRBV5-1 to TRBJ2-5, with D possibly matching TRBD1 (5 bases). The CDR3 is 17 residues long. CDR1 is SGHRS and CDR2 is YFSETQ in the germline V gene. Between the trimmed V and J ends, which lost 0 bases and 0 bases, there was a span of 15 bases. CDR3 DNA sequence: TGCGCCAGCAGCTTGGCCGCTAAGAACAGGTACCAAGAGACCCAGTACTTC. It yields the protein CASSLAAKNRYQETQYF. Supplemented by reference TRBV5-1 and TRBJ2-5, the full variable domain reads KAGVTQTPRYLIKTRGQQVTLSCSPISGHRSVSWYQQTPGQGLQFLFEYFSETQRNKGNFPGRFSGRQFSNSRSEMNVSTLELGDSALYLCASSLAAKNRYQETQYFGPGTRLLVL.

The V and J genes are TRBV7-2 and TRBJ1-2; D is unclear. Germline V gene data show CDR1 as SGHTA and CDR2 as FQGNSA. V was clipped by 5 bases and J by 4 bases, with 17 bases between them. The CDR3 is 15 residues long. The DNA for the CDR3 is TGTGCCAGCAGCGCCGCTGAGGTCGGGATCTATGGCTACACCTTC. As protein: CASSAAEVGIYGYTF.

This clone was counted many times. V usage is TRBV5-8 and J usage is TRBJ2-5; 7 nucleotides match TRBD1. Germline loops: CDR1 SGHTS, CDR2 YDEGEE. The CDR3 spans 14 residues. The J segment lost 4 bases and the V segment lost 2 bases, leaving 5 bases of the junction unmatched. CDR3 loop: CASSFSTGRETQYF. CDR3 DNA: TGTGCCAGCAGCTTCTCGACAGGGCGAGAGACCCAGTACTTC.